What follows are 27 T cell receptor beta chains derived from one specimen sequenced in a study of Ad26.COV2.S vaccination and SARS-CoV-2 variants. The protocol was immunoSEQ multiplex PCR, while the TCRdb copy is restricted to in-frame clones and leaves out a portion. Here the sample spans approximately 300,000 clones, roughly 86% being singletons. The sample's treatment: around 19 received Ad26.COV2.S at low or high dose, single or two shots; a few received placebo; per-sample allocation not given. Collection of samples fell on day 63 after the first vaccine or placebo injection. The source material was peripheral blood, sampled in a trial of Ad26.COV2.S vaccine versus placebo. These receptors were collected from a person between 18 and 65 years old who received the Ad26.COV2.S COVID-19 vaccine or a placebo.

The chain combines TRBV11-3 with TRBJ1-1, with D possibly being TRBD1 (5 bases). The length of the CDR3 is 16 residues. The germline V gene encodes CDR1 SGHNT and CDR2 YENEEA. V shed 2 bases and J shed 1 base, with 14 bases lying between them. The DNA of the CDR3 is TGTGCCAGCAGCTTATCCTGGACGGGGGAGAACACTGAAGCTTTCTTT. Translated, it gives CASSLSWTGENTEAFF.

V and J are TRBV5-6 and TRBJ2-2; TRBD1 might be the D (5 bases). V was shortened by 0 bases and J by 0 bases, with 9 bases between the two germline ends. CDR1 and CDR2 from the germline V gene are SGHDT and YYEEEE. The CDR3 length is 16 residues. CDR3 nucleotide sequence: TGTGCCAGCAGCTTGGGGTGGGGCGCGAACACCGGGGAGCTGTTTTTT. It yields the protein CASSLGWGANTGELFF.

The V gene is TRBV4-1, the J gene TRBJ1-1, with 7 bases that match TRBD1. V gave up 4 bases and J gave up 2 bases; unmatched junction bases: 7. Germline V gene lookup returns CDR1 MGHRA and CDR2 YSYEKL. CDR3 size: 15 residues. CDR3 sequence: CASSPPDRINTEAFF. The DNA for the CDR3 is TGCGCCAGCAGCCCCCCGGACAGGATTAACACTGAAGCTTTCTTT.

The gene calls are TRBV6-5 and TRBJ1-6; 9 bases match TRBD1. V shed 2 bases, J shed 6 bases, and the junction held 5 bases outside the gene matches. Germline V gives CDR1 MNHEY, CDR2 SVGAGI. The CDR3 covers 16 residues. CDR3 coding DNA: TGTGCCAGCAGTTACAGCCCGGGACAGGGTAATTCACCCCTCCACTTT. Protein sequence: CASSYSPGQGNSPLHF.

The V call is TRBV18, the J call TRBJ2-5, with D perhaps matching TRBD1 or TRBD2 (6 bases each). V gave up 3 bases and J gave up 2 bases, with 13 bases separating them. Germline CDR1 is KGHSH and CDR2 is LQKENI. The CDR3 contains 15 residues. This CDR3 is CASSPIWGAQETQYF. CDR3 DNA sequence: TGTGCCAGCTCACCCATTTGGGGGGCTCAAGAGACCCAGTACTTC.

This chain links TRBV18 with TRBJ1-3, with unresolved D. CDR1 KGHSH and CDR2 LQKENI come from the germline V gene. Trimming left V 2 bases short and J 0 bases short, with 8 bases between. The CDR3 consists of 15 residues. CDR3 amino acids: CASSPGPSSGNTIYF. CDR3 in DNA: TGTGCCAGCTCACCAGGGCCGAGCTCTGGAAACACCATATATTTT.

V usage is TRBV7-9 and J usage is TRBJ2-7; TRBD1 matches at 11 bases. The CDR3 runs 15 residues. Trimming at V came to 7 bases and at J to 4 bases, leaving 9 bases not matched to a gene. Germline V CDR1 and CDR2: SEHNR, FQNEAQ (reference sequence). The CDR3 coding sequence is TGTGCCAGCAACTTGGGACAGGGGGTGAGGTACGAGCAGTACTTC. The encoded protein is CASNLGQGVRYEQYF.

This sequence joins TRBV7-9 and TRBJ1-4, with D possibly matching TRBD1 (5 bases). This CDR3 comprises 14 residues. Germline loops: CDR1 SEHNR, CDR2 FQNEAQ (reference sequence). Trimming pared 8 bases from V and 8 bases from J, leaving 18 bases between. Here the CDR3 DNA reads TGTGCCAGCCGTAGGGTAGCGGGGGACGAAAAACTGTTTTTT. Its translation is CASRRVAGDEKLFF.

Concerning this clone: Other DNA sequences of this sample code for an identical CDR3. The genes are TRBV5-1 and TRBJ2-7, with 7 nucleotides matching TRBD2. With 0 bases clipped from V and 3 bases from J, the junction kept 6 bases outside the gene matches. This CDR3 comprises 15 residues. Germline CDR1 reads SGHRS; CDR2 reads YFSETQ. The CDR3 sequence is CASSLESGGDYEQYF. CDR3 bases: TGCGCCAGCAGCTTGGAGTCGGGGGGAGACTACGAGCAGTACTTC.

The chain combines TRBV11-1 with TRBJ2-7; 8 nucleotides agree with TRBD1. The CDR3 spans 14 residues. Germline V lookup: CDR1 SGHAT, CDR2 FQDESV (reference sequence). Germline trimming cut 10 bases from V and 4 bases from J; bases unmatched to any gene: 12. CDR3 coding DNA: TGTGCCACCTCAGAAAGACAGGGGCTATACGAGCAGTACTTC. It encodes CATSERQGLYEQYF.

This clone was seen once. The chain recombines TRBV4-2 with TRBJ2-3; TRBD1 agrees at 8 bases. V was pared by 1 base and J by 1 base, with 7 bases of the junction left unmatched. Germline V CDR1 and CDR2: LGHNA, YNFKEQ. CDR3 length: 17 amino acids. CDR3 DNA sequence: TGTGCCAGCAGCCAAGGAACGACCAGGGGGCGCACAGATACGCAGTATTTT. It is translated as CASSQGTTRGRTDTQYF.

The chain recombines TRBV30 with TRBJ1-2, with 7 positions matching TRBD1. The V gene's germline CDR1 is GTSNPN and CDR2 SVGIG (reference sequence). V lost 5 bases to trimming and J lost 8 bases; unmatched junction nucleotides: 20. The CDR3 is made up of 16 amino acids. CDR3 residues: CAWGRTGQLTPWGYTF. The CDR3 region has the DNA TGTGCCTGGGGAAGAACGGGACAGCTTACCCCTTGGGGCTACACCTTC.

The chain recombines TRBV23-1 with TRBJ2-3; 8 nucleotides match TRBD2. TRBV23-1 falls under the ORF class, with uncertain function. V gave up 3 bases and J gave up 0 bases; unmatched junction bases: 8. This CDR3 region has 17 residues. CDR3 in DNA: TGCGCCAGCAGTCAGAGTCTGCGGGGGGCAAGCACAGATACGCAGTATTTT. It yields the protein CASSQSLRGASTDTQYF.

The genes are TRBV6-6 and TRBJ2-1, with 7 bases lining up with TRBD1. J gave up 10 bases and V 5 bases, and 17 bases lay outside the gene matches. The CDR3 spans 16 residues. CDR1 is MNHNY and CDR2 is SVGAGI in the germline V gene (reference sequence). The CDR3 DNA sequence: TGTGCCAGCAGTCGACTCCGACAGGGCGACTATGGAGAGCAGTTCTTC. The encoded protein is CASSRLRQGDYGEQFF.

The chain carries TRBV11-2 and TRBJ2-1; possible D gene TRBD2, 6 bases. The V end was cut by 2 bases, the J end by 6 bases, with 11 bases between. CDR1 SGHAT and CDR2 FQNNGV come from the germline V gene. This CDR3 has 14 residues. Here the CDR3 reads CASSLMLALNEQFF. CDR3 in DNA: TGTGCCAGCAGCTTAATGCTAGCGCTCAATGAGCAGTTCTTC.

The chain uses TRBV27 and TRBJ2-5, with D tentatively TRBD2 (6 bases). Germline lookup yields CDR1 MNHEY and CDR2 SMNVEV (reference sequence). Deletions cut 6 bases from V and 3 bases from J, with 20 bases between. CDR3 size: 16 residues. For the CDR3, the DNA is TGTGCCAGCAGCCCCGGGTCGGGGGTCGGCGAAGAGACCCAGTACTTC. It is translated as CASSPGSGVGEETQYF.

This rearrangement joins TRBV5-1 to TRBJ2-2; D is perhaps TRBD1 (5 bases). This CDR3 has 15 residues. The germline V gene encodes CDR1 SGHRS and CDR2 YFSETQ. The germline V and J ends were trimmed by 9 bases and 4 bases, with 19 bases remaining between them. This CDR3 reads CATRLTAQGTGELFF. CDR3 DNA: TGCGCCACCAGACTTACGGCCCAGGGCACCGGGGAGCTGTTTTTT.

This chain links TRBV23-1 with TRBJ1-3; D not resolved. TRBV23-1 qualifies as an ORF whose function is uncertain. Trimming removed 3 bases at V and 8 bases at J, with 11 bases between. This CDR3 spans 13 amino acids. The CDR3 DNA follows: TGCGCCAGCAGTCATGGGGAAGCGGACACCATATATTTT. It yields the protein CASSHGEADTIYF.

The chain links TRBV19 to TRBJ1-5; D is uncertain. V was pared by 6 bases and J by 2 bases, with 26 bases between. Germline CDR1 reads LNHDA; CDR2 reads SQIVND (reference sequence). The CDR3 is 19 residues long. CDR3 amino acids: CASSRWGGKGYSGNQPQHF. The CDR3 nucleotides read TGTGCCAGTAGCCGCTGGGGAGGGAAGGGATATAGTGGCAATCAGCCCCAGCATTTT.

J is TRBJ2-7 and V is TRBV5-4; TRBD1 agrees at 11 bases. V shed 1 base, J shed 6 bases, and the junction held 9 bases outside the gene matches. CDR1 and CDR2 from the germline V gene are SGHNT and YYREEE (reference sequence). The CDR3 contains 16 residues. For the CDR3, the DNA is TGTGCCAGCAGCTTGTTGTCCGGACAGGGGGCCTTCGAGCAGTACTTC. Encoded protein: CASSLLSGQGAFEQYF.

The chain has TRBV18 and TRBJ2-1; D not resolved. The CDR3 loop spans 12 amino acids. V lost 4 bases, J lost 8 bases, and 9 bases lay in between. Looked up from germline, CDR1 is KGHSH and CDR2 is LQKENI. The DNA of the CDR3 is TGTGCCAGCTCACTCTTTGGGGATGAGCAGTTCTTC. Its protein product is CASSLFGDEQFF.

This rearrangement joins TRBV3-1 (or the pseudogene TRBV3-2) to TRBJ1-3, with D uncertain. V dropped 1 base and J dropped 4 bases, with 14 bases sitting between them. The V gene's germline CDR1 is LGHDT and CDR2 YNNKEL (reference sequence). CDR3 size: 16 residues. As DNA, the CDR3 is TGTGCCAGCAGCCAAGCGCGTTGGTTATCGGGAAACACCATATATTTT. Its protein product is CASSQARWLSGNTIYF.

This clone was detected a few times. Being one base from a much bigger clone, this may be a read error. The genes are TRBV6-2 or TRBV6-3 and TRBJ1-2; 8 bases fit TRBD1. From germline, CDR1 is MNHEY and CDR2 SVGEGT. Trimming at V came to 6 bases and at J to 2 bases, leaving 5 bases not matched to a gene. The CDR3 is 14 residues long. Here the CDR3 DNA reads TGTGCCAGCAGCCCCAGGACAGGGAACTATGGCTACACCTTC. Translated: CASSPRTGNYGYTF.

This sequence joins TRBV6-5 and TRBJ1-5, with 9 nucleotides matching TRBD1. CDR3 size: 15 residues. Trimming at V came to 5 bases and at J to 4 bases, leaving 6 bases not matched to a gene. CDR1 is MNHEY and CDR2 is SVGAGI in the germline V gene. The CDR3 protein is CASSQGQGLNQPQHF. CDR3 sequence (DNA): TGTGCCAGCAGTCAGGGACAGGGACTTAATCAGCCCCAGCATTTT.

The chain recombines TRBV2 with TRBJ2-5; no firm D call. Germline V gives CDR1 SNHLY, CDR2 FYNNEI. CDR3 length: 17 residues. The ends were cut back, 3 bases at V and 0 bases at J, with 17 bases in the middle. CDR3 DNA: TGTGCCAGCAGTGATAGGGCCGAAGACTGGAACCAAGAGACCCAGTACTTC. Protein: CASSDRAEDWNQETQYF. Full variable domain (remainder filled in from reference TRBV2 and TRBJ2-5): EPEVTQTPSHQVTQMGQEVILRCVPISNHLYFYWYRQILGQKVEFLVSFYNNEISEKSEIFDDQFSVERPDGSNFTLKIRSTKLEDSAMYFCASSDRAEDWNQETQYFGPGTRLLVL.

This clone was seen once. This rearrangement joins TRBV15 to TRBJ2-7; D is perhaps TRBD1 (5 bases). Trimming shortened V by 1 base and J by 4 bases, and 8 bases separated the two germline ends. Germline V gene sequence: CDR1 LNHNV, CDR2 YYDKDF (reference sequence). The CDR3 totals 13 residues. CDR3 region: CATSRGTQYEQYF. CDR3 nucleotides: TGTGCCACCAGCAGAGGGACACAATACGAGCAGTACTTC.

The V call is TRBV5-1, the J call TRBJ1-1, with D possibly being TRBD1 (5 bases). The CDR3 is 16 amino acids. V lost 0 bases, J lost 1 base, and 13 bases lay in between. Germline V gene lookup returns CDR1 SGHRS and CDR2 YFSETQ. This CDR3 reads CASSLASGLTNTEAFF. The CDR3 bases are TGCGCCAGCAGCTTGGCCTCAGGGCTAACGAACACTGAAGCTTTCTTT.